Below are 2 T cell receptor beta chains sequenced from a single sample in a study of cytomegalovirus exposure and HLA in healthy donors. A multiplex PCR was run with 60 Vbeta primers and 13 Jbeta primers. The assay was immunoSEQ multiplex PCR, and TCRdb's table has in-frame clones only and misses some. Here the sample spans 150,000 to 200,000 clones, approximately 86% being singletons. The source material was PBMCs. All receptors derive from a woman aged 18-30 years in good health and CMV-seronegative.

The chain combines TRBV7-9 with TRBJ1-6; 8 nucleotides match TRBD1. Trimming took 5 bases from V and 5 from J; bases not matched to a gene: 5. The CDR3 totals 15 residues. The germline CDR1 and CDR2 sequences are SEHNR and FQNEAQ (reference sequence). DNA for the CDR3: TGTGCCAGCAGCCCGCGACAGGGGAATAATTCACCCCTCCACTTT. Residues: CASSPRQGNNSPLHF.

CDR3: CASSLLAGSYNEQFF. The CDR3 DNA reads TGTGCCAGCAGCTTGCTAGCGGGGAGCTACAATGAGCAGTTCTTC. The V call is TRBV7-2, the J call TRBJ2-1; 9 bases are a match to TRBD2. Germline V lookup: CDR1 SGHTA, CDR2 FQGNSA. The CDR3 totals 15 residues. Unmatched junction bases numbered 3, after V lost 3 bases and J lost 3 bases.